One T cell receptor (beta chain) is described in this entry. What it recognizes is unknown. The sample belongs to a study of shared clonotypes between healthy human individuals. The study, taken as a whole, reports: Rarefaction exposed incomplete sorted-subset sequencing despite large depth.

Clones were read by immunoSEQ multiplex PCR, and TCRdb kept only the in-frame ones, dropping some. This sample yields approximately 2.3 million clones, of which approximately 95% are seen a single time; 0.35% to 0.5% belongs to the top ten. The TCR originated in a man between 18 and 35 years old in good health. Some clones in this sample may be carry-over from other donors' samples. Material for sequencing was naive CD4+ T cells from PBMCs. Documented subset: CD45RA+ positively selected.

CDR3 sequence reads: CASSLGLPVAEQYF. CDR3 in DNA: TGTGCCAGCAGCTTGGGTCTACCCGTGGCCGAGCAGTACTTC. The chain carries TRBV7-2 and TRBJ2-7; D not resolved. Germline V lookup: CDR1 SGHTA, CDR2 FQGNSA. Trimming left V 3 bases short and J 6 bases short, with 15 bases between. The CDR3 has 14 residues.